The next 17 T cell receptor beta chains were all read from a single sample in a study of CD8 T cells in ankylosing spondylitis. TCRdb recomputed calls from the 5' RACE reads with MiXCR, one row per CDR3 protein. The table records 350,000 or so distinct CDR3 sequences, roughly 8% of them present only once. General observations from the study: A motif of eight highly homologous TCR beta variants was seen as apparently characteristic of ankylosing spondylitis blood.

Their specific antigens are unknown. The source material was blood, either unsorted or a sorted T cell fraction (not recorded which). These receptors originate from a male donor with ankylosing spondylitis.

This clonotype appeared a single time. As the CDR3 is not closed by the conserved phenylalanine or tryptophan, this likely results from a read error. The chain combines TRBV29-1 with TRBJ2-7, with 11 positions matching TRBD2. The CDR3 runs to 15 residues. V trimming: 1 base; J trimming: 2 bases; junction bases outside the gene matches: 4. The germline V gene encodes CDR1 SQVTM and CDR2 ANQGSEA. CDR3 protein: CSVEGTSGSPYEQYC. CDR3 DNA sequence: TGCAGCGTTGAAGGTACTAGCGGGAGTCCCTACGAGCAGTACTGT.

The sample holds a few counts of this clonotype. The chain couples TRBV3-1 to TRBJ2-7; D ambiguous. V was clipped by 7 bases and J by 6 bases, with 13 bases between them. The germline CDR1 and CDR2 sequences are LGHDT and YNNKEL (reference sequence). The CDR3 is 12 amino acids. This CDR3 reads CASKTLPREQYF. The DNA of the CDR3 is TGTGCCAGCAAGACCCTACCCCGCGAGCAGTACTTC.

This clonotype was counted a few times. The chain is built from TRBV9 and TRBJ2-7, with 7 bases matching TRBD2. The CDR3 totals 15 residues. Germline values: CDR1 SGDLS, CDR2 YYNGEE. After removal of 7 bases from V and 2 bases from J, the junction contained 12 bases not matched to a gene. CDR3: CASPLWGREAYEQYF. The CDR3 DNA reads as TGTGCCAGCCCCCTGTGGGGACGGGAGGCCTACGAGCAGTACTTC.

The CDR3 loop is CASSLNGGRPSGANVLTF. DNA of the CDR3: TGTGCCAGCAGTTTAAACGGCGGCAGGCCGTCTGGGGCCAACGTCCTGACTTTC. V is TRBV27 and J is TRBJ2-6; D is unclear. The CDR3 runs to 18 residues. Trimming shortened V by 2 bases and J by 1 base, and 15 bases separated the two germline ends. Germline CDR1 and CDR2: MNHEY and SMNVEV (reference sequence).

This clonotype appeared a few times. J is TRBJ2-4 and V is TRBV20-1; TRBD2 agrees at 7 bases. This CDR3 is built from 14 residues. J was trimmed by 8 bases and V by 4 bases; bases with no gene match: 11. CDR1 is DFQATT and CDR2 is SNEGSKA in the germline V gene (reference sequence). The CDR3 protein is CSAIVRRGEDIQYF. In DNA, the CDR3 is TGCAGTGCTATAGTCCGTCGGGGGGAGGACATTCAGTACTTC.

This clonotype appeared many times. The V and J genes are TRBV29-1 and TRBJ2-7, with TRBD1 matching over 7 bases. J was trimmed by 7 bases and V by 0 bases; bases with no gene match: 18. This CDR3 region has 17 residues. The germline CDR1 and CDR2 sequences are SQVTM and ANQGSEA. CDR3 residues: CSVEDRGSDRAAKEQYF. DNA of the CDR3: TGCAGCGTTGAAGATCGTGGGTCCGACAGGGCCGCGAAGGAGCAGTACTTC.

This clonotype was counted between two and nine times. The chain has TRBV5-1 and TRBJ2-7, with D tentatively TRBD2 (6 bases). The CDR3 contains 17 residues. V gave up 0 bases and J gave up 2 bases, with 18 bases separating them. Germline V gene data show CDR1 as SGHRS and CDR2 as YFSETQ. CDR3 in amino acids: CASSLAGPGRGTYEQYF. The CDR3 region has the DNA TGCGCCAGCAGCTTGGCAGGACCGGGACGGGGGACCTACGAGCAGTACTTC.

This clonotype was counted at least ten times. The chain couples TRBV7-2 to TRBJ1-5, with 7 positions matching TRBD1. From germline, CDR1 is SGHTA and CDR2 FQGNSA. CDR3 size: 16 residues. The V and J ends lost 4 bases and 4 bases, in that order; junction bases with no gene match: 10. The CDR3 sequence: CASSSRWDRFNQPQHF. CDR3 DNA sequence: TGTGCCAGCAGCTCACGGTGGGACAGATTTAATCAGCCCCAGCATTTT.

In this sample, this clonotype turned up a few times. The chain combines TRBV15 with TRBJ2-7, with 10 bases matching TRBD1. The J segment lost 5 bases and the V segment lost 6 bases, leaving 13 bases of the junction unmatched. Germline assignment: CDR1 LNHNV and CDR2 YYDKDF (reference sequence). The CDR3 extends over 16 amino acids. CDR3 sequence reads: CATSSRLWDRGNEQYF. The CDR3 DNA is TGTGCCACCAGTTCCAGGTTATGGGACAGGGGAAACGAGCAGTACTTC.

This clonotype was picked up many times. The genes are TRBV5-1 and TRBJ2-2, with TRBD1 matching over 11 bases. Germline V lookup: CDR1 SGHRS, CDR2 YFSETQ. V lost 3 bases and J lost 7; bases outside the gene matches: 5. The CDR3 spans 15 residues. CDR3 sequence (DNA): TGCGCCAGCAGCTGGACAGGGGGCCTTTTCGGGGAGCTGTTTTTT. Its protein is CASSWTGGLFGELFF.

This clonotype has a handful of counts. This chain links TRBV7-9 with TRBJ1-5; D is unresolved. The V end lost 3 bases, the J end lost 5 bases, and 8 bases lay between the germline ends. Germline CDR1 reads SEHNR; CDR2 reads FQNEAQ (reference sequence). This CDR3 is 13 amino acids long. As DNA, the CDR3 is TGTGCCAGCAGCTTGGGATGGGATCAGCCCCAGCATTTT. Its protein product is CASSLGWDQPQHF.

This clonotype appeared a few times. J is TRBJ2-5 and V is TRBV11-2; a possible D gene is TRBD2 (6 bases). The CDR3 has 14 residues. Trimming took 5 bases from V and 1 from J, leaving 11 bases between them. From germline, CDR1 is SGHAT and CDR2 FQNNGV. The CDR3 protein is CASSPSRGQETQYF. As DNA, the CDR3 is TGTGCCAGCAGCCCGTCGCGGGGCCAAGAGACCCAGTACTTC.

This clonotype was picked up a small number of times. This chain connects TRBV5-1 to TRBJ2-7; TRBD1 might be the D (6 bases). CDR1 is SGHRS, CDR2 YFSETQ, per germline. V shed 0 bases and J shed 5 bases, with 15 bases lying between them. The CDR3 is 15 residues long. The CDR3 protein is CASSLAIGGRDEQYF. In DNA, the CDR3 is TGCGCCAGCAGCTTGGCCATAGGGGGAAGGGACGAGCAGTACTTC.

This clonotype turned up a few times. CDR3 protein: CASRRRGGYNEQFF. CDR3 nucleotides: TGCGCCAGCAGACGGCGCGGGGGGTACAATGAGCAGTTCTTC. The chain uses TRBV5-1 and TRBJ2-1, with 8 bases matching TRBD2. After removal of 5 bases from V and 4 bases from J, the junction contained 5 bases not matched to a gene. The CDR3 covers 14 residues. Germline CDR1 is SGHRS and CDR2 is YFSETQ.

CDR3 nucleotide sequence: TGTGAGAGAGTAGGGAATACGCAGTATTTT. It codes for CERVGNTQYF. V is TRBV14 and J is TRBJ2-3, with D hard to call. This CDR3 comprises 10 residues. The germline gives CDR1 SGHDN, CDR2 FVKESK.

The chain has TRBV9 and TRBJ2-1, with 13 bases that match TRBD2. Germline V gene sequence: CDR1 SGDLS, CDR2 YYNGEE. This CDR3 comprises 16 residues. The ends lost 2 bases at V and 6 bases at J; junction bases unmatched: 5. CDR3 bases: TGTGCCAGCAGCGTCTTGGGACTAGCGGGACTCAATGAGCAGTTCTTC. Protein product: CASSVLGLAGLNEQFF.

This clonotype was picked up a small number of times. The chain couples TRBV5-1 to TRBJ2-7, with D possibly being TRBD2 (6 bases). The CDR3 has 17 amino acids. The V end was cut by 0 bases, the J end by 3 bases, with 19 bases between. CDR1 SGHRS and CDR2 YFSETQ come from the germline V gene. The CDR3 is CASSLAGGRVPLYEQYF. CDR3 nucleotide sequence: TGCGCCAGCAGCTTGGCCGGGGGTAGGGTGCCCCTCTACGAGCAGTACTTC. The full variable domain, in which reference TRBV5-1 and TRBJ2-7 provide the parts outside the CDR3, is KAGVTQTPRYLIKTRGQQVTLSCSPISGHRSVSWYQQTPGQGLQFLFEYFSETQRNKGNFPGRFSGRQFSNSRSEMNVSTLELGDSALYLCASSLAGGRVPLYEQYFGPGTRLTVT.